A selection of T cell receptor beta chains follows, all from one sample in a study of regulatory T cells in long-lasting Graves disease. One entry per CDR3 protein results from TCRdb running MiXCR on the multiplex PCR reads. This sample has under 500,000 distinct CDR3 sequences, with 20% found just once. The source material was peripheral blood mononuclear cells (PBMCs), sampled when the disease was refractory, from a patient treated with antithyroid drugs. These receptors were taken from a female donor with Graves disease. The conserved cysteine and the conserved F or W are not part of the CDR3 here. A D gene is named only where the DNA matches it firmly.

TRBV6-1,.,TRBJ1-5,ASSDPGGNQPQH
TRBV7-2,TRBD1,TRBJ1-3,ASSTKQGAGNTIY
TRBV10-1,.,TRBJ1-5,ASKAGYRSNQPQH
TRBV20-1,TRBD1,TRBJ1-6,SATRDRARNSPLH
TRBV11-2,.,TRBJ2-5,ASSHEWVLAQY
TRBV11-3,TRBD1,TRBJ2-7,ASSVTGATHEQY
TRBV7-2,TRBD2,TRBJ2-7,ASSLRPGLTYEQY
TRBV12-3/TRBV12-4,.,TRBJ2-7,ASSSDKYEQY
TRBV7-2,TRBD2,TRBJ2-4,ASSTRTGGGIQY
TRBV6-1,TRBD2,TRBJ2-7,ASTASGNHEQY
TRBV10-3,.,TRBJ2-5,AISGTGFQETQY
TRBV13,TRBD1,TRBJ1-4,ASSAGTVNEKLF
TRBV7-8,.,TRBJ1-1,ASSLFPEGNTEAF
TRBV6-5,.,TRBJ2-7,ASSRSTRPGEQY
TRBV19,.,TRBJ2-7,ASNRQPLGEQY
TRBV7-9,.,TRBJ1-2,ASSLGFSYGYT
TRBV3-1,.,TRBJ2-7,ASSDPGGNYEQY
TRBV7-2,.,TRBJ1-2,ASSLVREGGYT
TRBV25-1,.,TRBJ1-5,ASSETGGGQPQH
TRBV30,TRBD2,TRBJ2-5,AWSEGLAGAETQY
TRBV27,.,TRBJ1-4,ASSPGTRGVNEKLF
TRBV20-1,TRBD1,TRBJ2-7,SSKDPTGGYEQY
TRBV4-1,.,TRBJ2-7,ASSQERSGLDEQY
TRBV20-1,TRBD1,TRBJ2-7,SAKVPGGYYEQY
TRBV3-1,TRBD2,TRBJ2-5,ASSLGTSVSETQY
TRBV4-3,TRBD1,TRBJ2-5,AGSQDRGRQETQY
TRBV20-1,.,TRBJ2-7,SARARSSYEQY
TRBV7-2,TRBD1,TRBJ1-4,ASSFDRGGEKLF
TRBV7-2,.,TRBJ2-7,ASSLEGTVYEQY
TRBV6-1,.,TRBJ2-7,ASRRQFEQY
TRBV18,TRBD1,TRBJ2-2,ASSGTGTNTGELF
TRBV24-1,TRBD2,TRBJ2-7,ATSDLLAGEQY
TRBV7-2,.,TRBJ1-3,ASSLNTGFSGNTIY
TRBV12-3/TRBV12-4,TRBD2,TRBJ2-7,ASSPRLAGGPEQY
TRBV7-2,TRBD2,TRBJ2-5,ASSLASGSGETQY
TRBV15,.,TRBJ2-2,ATSRQDGELF
TRBV7-2,TRBD2,TRBJ2-7,ASSKRSGGLAGYEQY
TRBV7-3,TRBD1,TRBJ2-2,ASSLPPGTGNTGELF
TRBV27,TRBD1,TRBJ2-4,ASSFGAGQGNIQY
TRBV28,TRBD2,TRBJ2-7,ASSLGTGLAGDEQY
TRBV6-1,TRBD1,TRBJ2-7,ATPKTGQAYEQY
TRBV30,.,TRBJ1-1,AWRLWATEAF
TRBV18,.,TRBJ1-2,ASSPTQGGYGYT
TRBV27,.,TRBJ2-2,ASSLSGTTGELF
TRBV5-6,.,TRBJ2-5,ASSFGGELQETQY
TRBV6-2/TRBV6-3,.,TRBJ2-5,ASSEDPGAGETQY
TRBV20-1,TRBD2,TRBJ2-5,SARDATSGTGETQY
TRBV5-1,TRBD2,TRBJ2-7,ASSLDGSGREQY